The rows below give T cell receptor beta chains drawn from one sample of a study of shared clonotypes between healthy human individuals. The protocol was immunoSEQ multiplex PCR, while the TCRdb copy is restricted to in-frame clones and leaves out a portion. Here the sample spans roughly 2 million clones, about 95% being singletons. What was sequenced was naive CD8+ T cells sorted from blood. The receptors derive from a man aged 18 to 35 in good health. Both conserved end residues are part of each CDR3. Each record gives: V gene, clone size, D gene, J gene, CDR3 DNA, CDR3 protein. A D gene is named only where the DNA matches it firmly. The listing skips clone size in some rows; elsewhere it reads once, few, many or a size class.

v_gene: TRBV29-1
abundance: -
d_gene: TRBD1
j_gene: TRBJ1-4
CDR3nt: TGCAGCGCCCAACAGGGGTCTAATGAAAAACTGTTTTTT
CDR3aa: CSAQQGSNEKLFF

v_gene: TRBV7-8
abundance: -
d_gene: TRBD1
j_gene: TRBJ2-7
CDR3nt: TGTGCCAGCAGCCCCAGGGGACAGGAAGAGCAGTACTTC
CDR3aa: CASSPRGQEEQYF

v_gene: TRBV4-2
abundance: -
d_gene: TRBD2
j_gene: TRBJ2-3
CDR3nt: TGTGCCAGCAGCCAAGAAACTCAACTTCCCCTAGCGGGGAGAGATACGCAGTATTTT
CDR3aa: CASSQETQLPLAGRDTQYF

v_gene: TRBV7-3
abundance: -
d_gene: TRBD2
j_gene: TRBJ2-7
CDR3nt: TGTGCCAGCAGCTCCAGCGGGACTAGCGGGGGCGAGCAGTACTTC
CDR3aa: CASSSSGTSGGEQYF

v_gene: TRBV6-5
abundance: -
d_gene: -
j_gene: TRBJ2-3
CDR3nt: TGTGCCAGCAGTTACGGGGCAGGGGATGGGGTTACGCAGTATTTT
CDR3aa: CASSYGAGDGVTQYF

v_gene: TRBV6-5
abundance: once
d_gene: TRBD1
j_gene: TRBJ1-2
CDR3nt: TGTGCCAGCAGGCCCGGGACAGACAACTATGGCTACACCTTC
CDR3aa: CASRPGTDNYGYTF

v_gene: TRBV7-9
abundance: -
d_gene: -
j_gene: TRBJ2-1
CDR3nt: TGTGCCAGCAGCTCCCCAGGACAGATCCTGGACAATGAGCAGTTCTTC
CDR3aa: CASSSPGQILDNEQFF

v_gene: TRBV11-2
abundance: -
d_gene: TRBD1
j_gene: TRBJ2-7
CDR3nt: TGTGCCAGCAGTTGGACAGGGGGCCGGTACGAGCAGTACTTC
CDR3aa: CASSWTGGRYEQYF

v_gene: TRBV7-9
abundance: -
d_gene: -
j_gene: TRBJ2-5
CDR3nt: TGTGCCAGCAGCTTAGTAGAAACAGGGTACCAAGAGACCCAGTACTTC
CDR3aa: CASSLVETGYQETQYF

v_gene: TRBV19
abundance: -
d_gene: -
j_gene: TRBJ2-1
CDR3nt: TGTGCCAGTAGTGGCGGTCCCCTTGACAATGAGCAGTTCTTC
CDR3aa: CASSGGPLDNEQFF

v_gene: TRBV6-6
abundance: -
d_gene: -
j_gene: TRBJ2-1
CDR3nt: TGTGCCAGCAGTTACTCGGAGACTTACAATGAGCAGTTCTTC
CDR3aa: CASSYSETYNEQFF

v_gene: TRBV4-1
abundance: -
d_gene: -
j_gene: TRBJ2-1
CDR3nt: TGCGCCAGCAGCCAAGATGAAAGGGGGGCCTACAATGAGCAGTTCTTC
CDR3aa: CASSQDERGAYNEQFF

v_gene: TRBV20-1
abundance: -
d_gene: -
j_gene: TRBJ1-1
CDR3nt: TGCAGTGCTAGACTCGACACTGAAGCTTTCTTT
CDR3aa: CSARLDTEAFF

v_gene: TRBV4-1
abundance: -
d_gene: -
j_gene: TRBJ1-1
CDR3nt: TGCGCCAGCAGCCAAGATGTCCCAGGGCGGACCCTTGAAGCTTTCTTT
CDR3aa: CASSQDVPGRTLEAFF

v_gene: TRBV28
abundance: -
d_gene: -
j_gene: TRBJ1-2
CDR3nt: TGTGCCAGCAGTGCCTACGGGACGGCCTATGGCTACACCTTC
CDR3aa: CASSAYGTAYGYTF

v_gene: TRBV7-9
abundance: once
d_gene: -
j_gene: TRBJ2-7
CDR3nt: TGTGCCAGCAGCCCCCGGGGTTCCTACGAGCAGTACTTC
CDR3aa: CASSPRGSYEQYF

v_gene: TRBV11-2
abundance: -
d_gene: TRBD2
j_gene: TRBJ2-7
CDR3nt: TGTGCCAGCAGCTTAGACCTCGGACTAGCGGGTTCCTACGAGCAGTACTTC
CDR3aa: CASSLDLGLAGSYEQYF

v_gene: TRBV9
abundance: -
d_gene: -
j_gene: TRBJ2-2
CDR3nt: TGTGCCAGCAGCGGAATACAGGAGCCCGGGGAGCTGTTTTTT
CDR3aa: CASSGIQEPGELFF

v_gene: TRBV5-8
abundance: once
d_gene: -
j_gene: TRBJ1-2
CDR3nt: TGTGCCAGCAGCTCTCGGACTGACTATGGCTACACCTTC
CDR3aa: CASSSRTDYGYTF

v_gene: TRBV4-1
abundance: -
d_gene: -
j_gene: TRBJ2-2
CDR3nt: TGCGCCAGCAGCCCTGTCGGGCAGGGATACACCGGGGAGCTGTTTTTT
CDR3aa: CASSPVGQGYTGELFF

v_gene: TRBV9
abundance: -
d_gene: -
j_gene: TRBJ2-6
CDR3nt: TGTGCCAGCAGCTCGAATTCCGGGGCCAACGTCCTGACTTTC
CDR3aa: CASSSNSGANVLTF

v_gene: TRBV19
abundance: -
d_gene: -
j_gene: TRBJ1-6
CDR3nt: TGTGCCAGTAGAGACCAGGAATTTGGCTATAATTCACCCCTCCACTTT
CDR3aa: CASRDQEFGYNSPLHF

v_gene: TRBV30
abundance: -
d_gene: TRBD1
j_gene: TRBJ1-2
CDR3nt: TGTGCCCTTGTCGGGGACAGCCCTCCCGGGACCTTC
CDR3aa: CALVGDSPPGTF

v_gene: TRBV5-1
abundance: once
d_gene: TRBD2
j_gene: TRBJ2-7
CDR3nt: TGCGCCAGCAGCTTGGGACTAGCGGGAGGGTGGAACGAGCAGTACTTC
CDR3aa: CASSLGLAGGWNEQYF

v_gene: TRBV7-9
abundance: once
d_gene: TRBD1
j_gene: TRBJ2-2
CDR3nt: TGTGCCAGCAGCGGCGACAGGGCCACCGGGGAGCTGTTTTTT
CDR3aa: CASSGDRATGELFF

v_gene: TRBV29-1
abundance: once
d_gene: -
j_gene: TRBJ2-1
CDR3nt: TGCAGCGCCGTTATGAGCTCCTACAATGAGCAGTTCTTC
CDR3aa: CSAVMSSYNEQFF

v_gene: TRBV5-4
abundance: -
d_gene: TRBD2
j_gene: TRBJ2-1
CDR3nt: TGTGCCAGCAGCTTGGCGCCCCCGGCTAGCGGGGGGGCCCTTGTAGAGCAGTTCTTC
CDR3aa: CASSLAPPASGGALVEQFF

v_gene: TRBV11-2
abundance: -
d_gene: -
j_gene: TRBJ2-4
CDR3nt: TGTGCCAGCAGCTCCGACCCAGAAAACATTCAGTACTTC
CDR3aa: CASSSDPENIQYF

v_gene: TRBV27
abundance: -
d_gene: TRBD2
j_gene: TRBJ2-2
CDR3nt: TGTGCCAGCAGTCTCGCGGCAGGGGTAGCGGGGACCGGGGAGCTGTTTTTT
CDR3aa: CASSLAAGVAGTGELFF

v_gene: TRBV5-4
abundance: -
d_gene: -
j_gene: TRBJ2-1
CDR3nt: TGTGCCAGCAGCTTGAATAGGTACAATGAGCAGTTCTTC
CDR3aa: CASSLNRYNEQFF

v_gene: TRBV6-5
abundance: -
d_gene: -
j_gene: TRBJ2-2
CDR3nt: TGTGCCAGCAGTTATCTCGAAGGGGGCGGGGAGCTGTTTTTT
CDR3aa: CASSYLEGGGELFF

v_gene: TRBV4-3
abundance: -
d_gene: -
j_gene: TRBJ2-7
CDR3nt: TGCGCCAGCAGCGGGGACCTTACGGGGGAGCAGTACTTC
CDR3aa: CASSGDLTGEQYF